A selection of T cell receptor beta chains follows, all from one sample in a study of blood T cell repertoires in COVID-19. The table came from immunoSEQ multiplex PCR; TCRdb's copy has only in-frame clones and leaves some out. The sample records about 310,000 clones, around 87% being singletons. Material: peripheral blood. Receptors originate from a woman between 50 and 59 years old who had recovered from COVID-19. The CDR3 runs from the conserved cysteine through the conserved F or W. The D gene is left open where the match is weak. Size is omitted from some rows. Given values are once, few, many or a class for expanded clones.

cdr3_nt,cdr3_aa,d_call,clone_size,v_call,j_call
TGTGCCAGCAGCGGTAGCGCGGTCAGCTATGGCTACACCTTC,CASSGSAVSYGYTF,-,-,TRBV7-2,TRBJ1-2
TGTGCCAGCAGTCCCGCCCGCGGGACAGCCTACGAGCAGTACTTC,CASSPARGTAYEQYF,-,-,TRBV28,TRBJ2-7
TGTGCCAGCAGCCCTTCCCTGGCGGAGAACACTGAAGCTTTCTTT,CASSPSLAENTEAFF,-,-,TRBV7-9,TRBJ1-1
TGTGCCAGCAGTTCCCGAACGCCGGGACAACTATATGGCTACACCTTC,CASSSRTPGQLYGYTF,-,-,TRBV6-2/TRBV6-3,TRBJ1-2
TGTGCCAGCAGCTTTTCGGCCCAGGGGGAGCAGTACTTC,CASSFSAQGEQYF,-,few,TRBV7-9,TRBJ2-7
TGTGCCTGGAGATTACAGGGGGCGGGCGGGGAGCTGTTTTTT,CAWRLQGAGGELFF,TRBD1,-,TRBV30,TRBJ2-2
TGTGCCAGCAGCCACGACATAGGTAACGACGAGCAGTACTTC,CASSHDIGNDEQYF,-,-,TRBV3-1/TRBV3-2,TRBJ2-7
TGTGCCAGTAGTATCGGCCAGGGGAGGGATACTGAAGCTTTCTTT,CASSIGQGRDTEAFF,-,-,TRBV19,TRBJ1-1
TGTGCCAGCAGCTTTACAGGACCCGAGCAGTACTTC,CASSFTGPEQYF,-,-,TRBV5-5,TRBJ2-7
TGTGCCAGCAGTTCGGGACAGGCGACCTACGAGCAGTACTTC,CASSSGQATYEQYF,TRBD1,-,TRBV28,TRBJ2-7
TGCGCCAGCAGCTTGGCTTTAACAGGGACAGATACGCAGTATTTT,CASSLALTGTDTQYF,-,few,TRBV5-1,TRBJ2-3
TGTGCTAGTGGTTTGGATACAGGGTTTGAGCAGTTCTTC,CASGLDTGFEQFF,-,-,TRBV12-5,TRBJ2-1
TGTGCCAGCAGGGGAGGTAGCTCCTACAATGAGCAGTTCTTC,CASRGGSSYNEQFF,-,-,TRBV2,TRBJ2-1
TGCAGCGTTGAAACTAGCGGGATGATTGAGCAGTACTTC,CSVETSGMIEQYF,TRBD2,-,TRBV29-1,TRBJ2-7
TGTGCTAGCAGCTCCGACAGGGGCGAAAAACTGTTTTTT,CASSSDRGEKLFF,TRBD1,-,TRBV7-7,TRBJ1-4
TGTGCCAGCAGCTTTGTCGGGGGGGTTGAGTTCTTC,CASSFVGGVEFF,TRBD2,-,TRBV11-3,TRBJ2-1
TGTGCCAGCAGCTTCGGACAGGGTCTGGGTAGCGAGCAGTACTTC,CASSFGQGLGSEQYF,TRBD1,-,TRBV7-2,TRBJ2-7
TGTGCCAGCAGTTTCAGCGAAGTCGTCCCGCCCCAGCATTTT,CASSFSEVVPPQHF,-,-,TRBV6-2/TRBV6-3,TRBJ1-5
TGTGCCAGCAGCCAAGATCGTATCCAGGGGCTAGGGGAGACCCAGTACTTC,CASSQDRIQGLGETQYF,-,-,TRBV3-1/TRBV3-2,TRBJ2-5
TGCGCCAGCAGCTTGGCCGGTACGGTCTCCTACAATGAGCAGTTCTTC,CASSLAGTVSYNEQFF,-,-,TRBV5-1,TRBJ2-1
TGTGCCAGCGGTCCACAATCCACTGAAGCTTTCTTT,CASGPQSTEAFF,-,-,TRBV12-3/TRBV12-4,TRBJ1-1
TGTGCCATCGGAGCGTCAACTAATGAAAAACTGTTTTTT,CAIGASTNEKLFF,-,-,TRBV10-3,TRBJ1-4
TGTGCCACCAGTGATCCCGGGGGGCGTCAGAGCTCCTACAATGAGCAGTTCTTC,CATSDPGGRQSSYNEQFF,-,-,TRBV24-1,TRBJ2-1
TGCGCCAGCAGCATAGGGACAGGGGGAACCCAAGAGACCCAGTACTTC,CASSIGTGGTQETQYF,TRBD1,-,TRBV5-1,TRBJ2-5
TGTGCCATCAGGGGGGCTAGGAAGGGTGGGGATCAAGAGACCCAGTACTTC,CAIRGARKGGDQETQYF,-,-,TRBV10-3,TRBJ2-5
TGCAGCGTTGTAACCGCTAGCTCCTACGAGCAGTACTTC,CSVVTASSYEQYF,-,-,TRBV29-1,TRBJ2-7
TGTGCCAGCAGCTTTCTGCCGGAGGATTATAGCAATCAGCCCCAGCATTTT,CASSFLPEDYSNQPQHF,-,-,TRBV2,TRBJ1-5
TGCAGTGCTAGAGGTCGAGAGACCCAGTACTTC,CSARGRETQYF,-,-,TRBV20-1,TRBJ2-5
TGTGCCAGCAGCTCAACTAGCGGGAGCGCCAACGAGCAGTACTTC,CASSSTSGSANEQYF,TRBD2,-,TRBV7-2,TRBJ2-7
TGTGCCAGCAGTCCCAATCCTCAGACTCCGGAGGATGGCTACACCTTC,CASSPNPQTPEDGYTF,-,-,TRBV6-6,TRBJ1-2
TGTGCCAGCAGTTCCACCCTCCTTGGCGGGGAGCAGTTCTTC,CASSSTLLGGEQFF,-,-,TRBV6-5,TRBJ2-1
TGTGCAACGTCGAGAGAGCCGGGATTGACTAATGAAAAACTGTTTTTT,CATSREPGLTNEKLFF,-,-,TRBV19,TRBJ1-4
TGTGCCAGCAGTCCCAGGGGCGACGCGTCACCCCTCCACTTT,CASSPRGDASPLHF,-,-,TRBV6-5,TRBJ1-6
TGTGCCAGCAGCTCGCCCGGCAGGGGAAGCACTGAAGCTTTCTTT,CASSSPGRGSTEAFF,-,-,TRBV5-5,TRBJ1-1
TGTGCCAGCATGCTCAGGGGTGACTCTGGGGCCAACGTCCTGACTTTC,CASMLRGDSGANVLTF,-,-,TRBV2,TRBJ2-6
TGCGCCAGCAGCTCAGGGACTTTGAACACTGAAGCTTTCTTT,CASSSGTLNTEAFF,-,-,TRBV5-1,TRBJ1-1
TGTGCCAGCAGTTACAGGGTCGGGAGTGAAAAACTGTTTTTT,CASSYRVGSEKLFF,-,-,TRBV6-5,TRBJ1-4